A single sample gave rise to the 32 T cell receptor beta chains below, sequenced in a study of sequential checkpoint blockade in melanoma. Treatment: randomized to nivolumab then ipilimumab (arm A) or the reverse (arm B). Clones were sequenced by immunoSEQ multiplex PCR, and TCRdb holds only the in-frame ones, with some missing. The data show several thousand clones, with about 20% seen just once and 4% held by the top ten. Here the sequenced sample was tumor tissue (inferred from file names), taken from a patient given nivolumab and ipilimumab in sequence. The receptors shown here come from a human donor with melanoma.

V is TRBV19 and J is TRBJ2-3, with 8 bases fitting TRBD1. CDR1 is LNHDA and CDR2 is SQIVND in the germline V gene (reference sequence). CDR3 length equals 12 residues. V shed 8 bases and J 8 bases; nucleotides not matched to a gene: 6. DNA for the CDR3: TGTGCCAGTGGACAGGGATTCGGTACGCAGTATTTT. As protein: CASGQGFGTQYF. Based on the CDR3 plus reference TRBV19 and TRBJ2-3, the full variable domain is DGGITQSPKYLFRKEGQNVTLSCEQNLNHDAMYWYRQDPGQGLRLIYYSQIVNDFQKGDIAEGYSVSREKKESFPLTVTSAQKNPTAFYLCASGQGFGTQYFGPGTRLTVL.

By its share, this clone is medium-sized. The CDR3 spells CASSVGTGGARRETQYF. In DNA form, the CDR3 reads TGTGCCAGCAGCGTTGGGACAGGGGGCGCGCGTCGGGAGACCCAGTACTTC. The chain employs TRBV11-3 and TRBJ2-5, with 12 bases lining up with TRBD1. Looked up from germline, CDR1 is SGHNT and CDR2 is YENEEA. J was trimmed by 5 bases and V by 5 bases; bases with no gene match: 12. The CDR3 totals 17 residues.

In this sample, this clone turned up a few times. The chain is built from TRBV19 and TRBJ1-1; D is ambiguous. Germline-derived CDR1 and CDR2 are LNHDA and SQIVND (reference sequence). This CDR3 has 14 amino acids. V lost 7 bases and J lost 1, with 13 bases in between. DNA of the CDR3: TGTGCCAGTACAAGCAGCACAGCGAACACTGAAGCTTTCTTT. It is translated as CASTSSTANTEAFF.

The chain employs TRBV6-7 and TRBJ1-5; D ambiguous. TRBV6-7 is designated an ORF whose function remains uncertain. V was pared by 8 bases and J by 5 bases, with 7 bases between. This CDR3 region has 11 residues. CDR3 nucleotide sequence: TGTGCCAGCGGGGATTATCAGCCCCAGCATTTT. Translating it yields CASGDYQPQHF.

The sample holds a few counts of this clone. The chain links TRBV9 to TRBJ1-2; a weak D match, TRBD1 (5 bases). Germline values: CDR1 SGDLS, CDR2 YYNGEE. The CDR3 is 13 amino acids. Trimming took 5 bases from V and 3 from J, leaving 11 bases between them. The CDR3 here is CASSDGGDYGYTF. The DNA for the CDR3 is TGTGCCAGCAGTGACGGAGGGGACTATGGCTACACCTTC.

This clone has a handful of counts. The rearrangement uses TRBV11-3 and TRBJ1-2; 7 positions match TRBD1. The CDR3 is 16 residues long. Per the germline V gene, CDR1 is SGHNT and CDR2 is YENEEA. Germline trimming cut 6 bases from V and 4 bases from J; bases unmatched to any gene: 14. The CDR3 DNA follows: TGTGCCAGCAGGCGCCGGGACAGTCTACTACCCTATGGCTACACCTTC. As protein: CASRRRDSLLPYGYTF.

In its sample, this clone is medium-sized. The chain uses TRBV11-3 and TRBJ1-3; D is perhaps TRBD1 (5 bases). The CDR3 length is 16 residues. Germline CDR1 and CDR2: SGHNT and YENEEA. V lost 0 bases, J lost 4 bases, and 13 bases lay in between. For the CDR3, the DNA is TGTGCCAGCAGCTTAGATCGGGGAGGGACGGGAAACACCATATATTTT. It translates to CASSLDRGGTGNTIYF.

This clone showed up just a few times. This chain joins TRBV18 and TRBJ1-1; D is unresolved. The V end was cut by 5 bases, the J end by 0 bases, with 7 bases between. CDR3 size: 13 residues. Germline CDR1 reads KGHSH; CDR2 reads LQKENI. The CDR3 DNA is TGTGCCAGCTCAGGACTGGTGAACACTGAAGCTTTCTTT. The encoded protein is CASSGLVNTEAFF.

CDR3 DNA sequence: TGTGCCTGGGCCAAGACAGGCGAGCAGTACTTC. Translating it yields CAWAKTGEQYF. V usage is TRBV30 and J usage is TRBJ2-7; D may be TRBD1 (6 bases). Germline CDR1 and CDR2: GTSNPN and SVGIG (reference sequence). The CDR3 has 11 amino acids. V was clipped by 5 bases and J by 6 bases, with 11 bases between them.

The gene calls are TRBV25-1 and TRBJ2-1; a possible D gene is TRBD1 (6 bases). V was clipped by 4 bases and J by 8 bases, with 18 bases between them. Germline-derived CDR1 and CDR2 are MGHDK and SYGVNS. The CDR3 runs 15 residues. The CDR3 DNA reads TGTGCCAGCAGTGCCACTGGGACACTGAGGGATGAGCAGTTCTTC. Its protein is CASSATGTLRDEQFF.

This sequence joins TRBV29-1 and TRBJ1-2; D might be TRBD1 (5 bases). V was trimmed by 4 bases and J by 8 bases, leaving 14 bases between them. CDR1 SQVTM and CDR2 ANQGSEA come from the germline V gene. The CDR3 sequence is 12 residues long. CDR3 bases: TGCAGCGTTGTAGAGGGGAGTGGGGGCTACACCTTC. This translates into CSVVEGSGGYTF.

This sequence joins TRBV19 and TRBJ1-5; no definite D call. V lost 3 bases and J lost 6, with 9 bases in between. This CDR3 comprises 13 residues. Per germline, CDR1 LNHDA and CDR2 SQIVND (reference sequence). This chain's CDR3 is CASSMISLQPQHF. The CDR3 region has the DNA TGTGCCAGTAGTATGATAAGCCTTCAGCCCCAGCATTTT. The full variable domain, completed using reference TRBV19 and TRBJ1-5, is DGGITQSPKYLFRKEGQNVTLSCEQNLNHDAMYWYRQDPGQGLRLIYYSQIVNDFQKGDIAEGYSVSREKKESFPLTVTSAQKNPTAFYLCASSMISLQPQHFGDGTRLSIL.

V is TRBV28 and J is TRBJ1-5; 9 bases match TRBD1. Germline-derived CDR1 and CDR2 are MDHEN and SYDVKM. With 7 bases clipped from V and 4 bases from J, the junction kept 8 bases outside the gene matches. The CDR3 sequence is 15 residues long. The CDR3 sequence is CASTMGTGQNQPQHF. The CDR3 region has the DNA TGTGCCAGCACCATGGGGACAGGGCAGAATCAGCCCCAGCATTTT.

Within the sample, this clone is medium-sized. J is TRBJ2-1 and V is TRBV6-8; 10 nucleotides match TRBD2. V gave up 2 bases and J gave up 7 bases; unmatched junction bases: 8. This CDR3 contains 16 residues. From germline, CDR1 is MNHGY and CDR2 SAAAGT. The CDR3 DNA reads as TGTGCCAGCAGTTACCCCAGCGGGGGGGCGCAGAATGAGCAGTTCTTC. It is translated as CASSYPSGGAQNEQFF.

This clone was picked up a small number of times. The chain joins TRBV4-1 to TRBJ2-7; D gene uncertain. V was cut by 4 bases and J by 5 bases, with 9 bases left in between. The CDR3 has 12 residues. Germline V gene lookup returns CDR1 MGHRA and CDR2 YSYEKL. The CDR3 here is CASSPSENEQYF. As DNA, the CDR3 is TGCGCCAGCAGCCCGTCCGAGAACGAGCAGTACTTC.

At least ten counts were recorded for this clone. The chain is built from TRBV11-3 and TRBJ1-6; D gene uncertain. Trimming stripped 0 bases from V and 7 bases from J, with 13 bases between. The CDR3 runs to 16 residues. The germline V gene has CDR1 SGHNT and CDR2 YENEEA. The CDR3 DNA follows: TGTGCCAGCAGCTTAGACCACAGACTATCCAATTCACCCCTCCACTTT. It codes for CASSLDHRLSNSPLHF.

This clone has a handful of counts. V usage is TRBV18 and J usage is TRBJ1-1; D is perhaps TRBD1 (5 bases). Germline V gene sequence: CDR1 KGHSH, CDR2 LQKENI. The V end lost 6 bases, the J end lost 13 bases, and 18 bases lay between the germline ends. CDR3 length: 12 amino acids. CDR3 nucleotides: TGTGCCAGCTCCTTTCCTAGACAGTCCCTTTTCTTT. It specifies CASSFPRQSLFF. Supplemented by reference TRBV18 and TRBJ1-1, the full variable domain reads NAGVMQNPRHLVRRRGQEARLRCSPMKGHSHVYWYRQLPEEGLKFMVYLQKENIIDESGMPKERFSAEFPKEGPSILRIQQVVRGDSAAYFCASSFPRQSLFFGQGTRLTVV.

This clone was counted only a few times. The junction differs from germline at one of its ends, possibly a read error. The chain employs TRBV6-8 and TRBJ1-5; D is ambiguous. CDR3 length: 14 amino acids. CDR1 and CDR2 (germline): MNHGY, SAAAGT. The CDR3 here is CAISGPNSNQPQHF. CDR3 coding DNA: TGTGCCATCAGTGGACCGAACAGCAATCAGCCCCAGCATTTT.

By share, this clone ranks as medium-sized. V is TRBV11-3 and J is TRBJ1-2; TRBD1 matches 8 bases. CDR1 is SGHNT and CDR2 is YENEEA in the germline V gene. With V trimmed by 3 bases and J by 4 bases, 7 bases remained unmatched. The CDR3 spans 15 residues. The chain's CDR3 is CASSLDQGAVYGYTF. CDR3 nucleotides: TGTGCCAGCAGCTTGGACCAGGGGGCTGTCTATGGCTACACCTTC.

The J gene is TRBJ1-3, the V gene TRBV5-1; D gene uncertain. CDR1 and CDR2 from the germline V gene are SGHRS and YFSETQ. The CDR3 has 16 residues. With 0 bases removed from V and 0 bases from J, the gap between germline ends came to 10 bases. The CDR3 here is CASSLESLPSGNTIYF. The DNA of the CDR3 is TGCGCCAGCAGCTTGGAGAGCCTCCCCTCTGGAAACACCATATATTTT.

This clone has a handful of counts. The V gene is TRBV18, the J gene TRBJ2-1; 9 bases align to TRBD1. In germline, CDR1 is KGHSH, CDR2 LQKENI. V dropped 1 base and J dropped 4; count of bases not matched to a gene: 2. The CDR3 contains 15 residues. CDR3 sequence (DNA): TGTGCCAGCTCACCACGGGACAGGGTGTACAATGAGCAGTTCTTC. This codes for CASSPRDRVYNEQFF.

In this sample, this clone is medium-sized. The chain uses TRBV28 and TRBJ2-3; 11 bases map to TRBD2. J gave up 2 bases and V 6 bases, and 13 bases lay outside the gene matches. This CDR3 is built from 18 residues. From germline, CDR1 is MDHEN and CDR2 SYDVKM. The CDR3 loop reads CASSSLSSTSGITDTQYF. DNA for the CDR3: TGTGCCAGCAGCTCCCTCTCTTCGACTAGCGGGATCACAGATACGCAGTATTTT.

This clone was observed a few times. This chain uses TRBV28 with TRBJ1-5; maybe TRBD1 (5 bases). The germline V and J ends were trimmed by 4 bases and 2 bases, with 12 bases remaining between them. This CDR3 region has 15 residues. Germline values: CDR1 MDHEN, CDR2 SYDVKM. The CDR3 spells CASSSPEGRNQPQHF. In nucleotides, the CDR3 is TGTGCCAGCAGTTCCCCAGAGGGGCGCAATCAGCCCCAGCATTTT.

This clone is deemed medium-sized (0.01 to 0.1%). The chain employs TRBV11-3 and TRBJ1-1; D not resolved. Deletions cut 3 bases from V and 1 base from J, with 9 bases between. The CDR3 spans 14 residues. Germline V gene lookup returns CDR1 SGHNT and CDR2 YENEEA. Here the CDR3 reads CASSLVGPNTEAFF. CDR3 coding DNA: TGTGCCAGCAGCTTGGTAGGCCCGAACACTGAAGCTTTCTTT.

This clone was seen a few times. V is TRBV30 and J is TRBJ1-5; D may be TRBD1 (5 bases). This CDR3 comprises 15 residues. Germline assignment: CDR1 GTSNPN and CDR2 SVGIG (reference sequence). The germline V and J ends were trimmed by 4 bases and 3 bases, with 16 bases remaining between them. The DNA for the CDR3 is TGTGCCTGGAAGGGGTCAGTAAGTATCAATCAGCCCCAGCATTTT. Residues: CAWKGSVSINQPQHF.

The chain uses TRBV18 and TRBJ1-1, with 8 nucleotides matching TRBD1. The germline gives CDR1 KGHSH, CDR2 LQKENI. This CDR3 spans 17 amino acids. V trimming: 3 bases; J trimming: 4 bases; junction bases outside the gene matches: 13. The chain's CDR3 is CASSPSDRGVLRTEAFF. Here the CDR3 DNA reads TGTGCCAGCTCACCCTCAGACAGGGGAGTGTTACGCACTGAAGCTTTCTTT.

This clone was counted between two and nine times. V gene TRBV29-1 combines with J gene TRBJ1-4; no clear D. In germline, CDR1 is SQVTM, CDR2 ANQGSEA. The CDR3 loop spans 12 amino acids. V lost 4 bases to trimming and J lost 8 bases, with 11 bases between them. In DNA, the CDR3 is TGCAGCGTTGGTTGGGCAGGAGAAAAACTGTTTTTT. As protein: CSVGWAGEKLFF.

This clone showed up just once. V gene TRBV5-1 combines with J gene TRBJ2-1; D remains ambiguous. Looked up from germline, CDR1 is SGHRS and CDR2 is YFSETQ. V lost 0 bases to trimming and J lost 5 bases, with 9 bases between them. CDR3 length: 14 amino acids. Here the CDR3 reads CASSLAPPNNEQFF. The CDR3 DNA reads TGCGCCAGCAGCTTGGCCCCACCAAACAATGAGCAGTTCTTC.

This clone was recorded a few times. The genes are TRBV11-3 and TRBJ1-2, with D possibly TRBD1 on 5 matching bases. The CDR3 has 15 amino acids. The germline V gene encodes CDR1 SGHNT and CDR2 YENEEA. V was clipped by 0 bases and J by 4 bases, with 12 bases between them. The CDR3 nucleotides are TGTGCCAGCAGCTTAGATTTCGACAGCATCTATGGCTACACCTTC. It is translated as CASSLDFDSIYGYTF.

Written as DNA, the CDR3 is TGCGCCAGTTCAATAGCGGGGGGAACCTTTTACGAGCAGTACTTC. It translates to CASSIAGGTFYEQYF. The chain carries TRBV5-1 and TRBJ2-7, with 10 bases aligning to TRBD2. V lost 8 bases to trimming and J lost 4 bases; unmatched junction nucleotides: 12. The CDR3 spans 15 residues. CDR1 and CDR2 from the germline V gene are SGHRS and YFSETQ. The full variable domain, rest sourced from reference TRBV5-1 and TRBJ2-7, is KAGVTQTPRYLIKTRGQQVTLSCSPISGHRSVSWYQQTPGQGLQFLFEYFSETQRNKGNFPGRFSGRQFSNSRSEMNVSTLELGDSALYLCASSIAGGTFYEQYFGPGTRLTVT.

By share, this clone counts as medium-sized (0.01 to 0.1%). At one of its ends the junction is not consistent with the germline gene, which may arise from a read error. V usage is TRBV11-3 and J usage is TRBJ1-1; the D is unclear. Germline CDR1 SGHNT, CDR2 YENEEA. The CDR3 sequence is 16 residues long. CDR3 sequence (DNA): TGTGCTAGCAGCCCCTTGACCTCTGTCGTATTCACTGAAGCTTTCTTT. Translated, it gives CASSPLTSVVFTEAFF.

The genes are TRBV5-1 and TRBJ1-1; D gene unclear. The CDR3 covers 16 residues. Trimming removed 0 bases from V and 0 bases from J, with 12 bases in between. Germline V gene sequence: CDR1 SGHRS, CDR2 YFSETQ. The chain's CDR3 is CASSLAPALMNTEAFF. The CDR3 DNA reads TGCGCCAGCAGCTTGGCCCCCGCTCTCATGAACACTGAAGCTTTCTTT.